The T cell receptor (beta chain) under discussion was sequenced for a study of shared clonotypes between healthy human individuals. This clone was recorded only once. The genomic DNA of each subset was split evenly across several immunoSEQ plates. Using immunoSEQ multiplex PCR, the repertoire was profiled, and TCRdb retains in-frame clones only, with some absent. The sample lists about 2.1 million clones, 93% occurring once. There are 14 residues in the CDR3. The naive CD8 population came from CD45RO-negative cells selected for CCR7, without terminally differentiated effector memory CD45RA+ cells. The receptor's source is a man between 18 and 35 years old in good health. Some clones in this sample may be carry-over from other donors' samples. The sample was naive CD8+ T cells from PBMCs. The chain is built from TRBV1 and TRBJ2-7. TRBV1 is labeled a pseudogene. The CDR3 DNA reads TGCACCAGCCGAACTTCGGAACCGAGCCCCGAGCAGTACTTC. Protein: CTSRTSEPSPEQYF.